This record concerns one TCR beta chain sequence. Its antigen remains unidentified. In the study's own analysis: ImmunoSEQ supplied junction-only sequences lacking quality scores, so filtering was different. Repertoires were generated with immunoSEQ multiplex PCR, while TCRdb's copy carries only in-frame clones and drops some. V, J and clone size reflect that table, while D and trimming were determined from the DNA. Of 2 million to 3 million clones listed, under 95% are singletons. Recent vaccinations or acute infections were absent in the healthy HIV-negative adult donors. This entry is derived from a study of shared clonotypes between healthy human individuals. Study-wide context: Ranging from 18 to 49 in age, donors were two women and three men.

Whole-study findings and limits: What naive subsets generally showed was a larger estimated richness than memory subsets showed.

Sequenced sample: naive CD4+ T cells from PBMCs. The subset here: CD45RA+ positively selected. This clonotype originated in a man younger than 30 in good health. Some clones in this sample may be carry-over from other donors' samples.

Here the CDR3 reads CASSLARGQGTDEQYF. Here the CDR3 DNA reads TGTGCCAGCAGCTTGGCAAGGGGCCAGGGCACAGACGAGCAGTACTTC. This chain uses TRBV5-4 with TRBJ2-7; possibly TRBD1 for D (5 bases). The CDR3 runs to 16 residues. The germline CDR1 and CDR2 sequences are SGHNT and YYREEE (reference sequence). Trimming removed 0 bases from V and 5 bases from J, with 18 bases in between.